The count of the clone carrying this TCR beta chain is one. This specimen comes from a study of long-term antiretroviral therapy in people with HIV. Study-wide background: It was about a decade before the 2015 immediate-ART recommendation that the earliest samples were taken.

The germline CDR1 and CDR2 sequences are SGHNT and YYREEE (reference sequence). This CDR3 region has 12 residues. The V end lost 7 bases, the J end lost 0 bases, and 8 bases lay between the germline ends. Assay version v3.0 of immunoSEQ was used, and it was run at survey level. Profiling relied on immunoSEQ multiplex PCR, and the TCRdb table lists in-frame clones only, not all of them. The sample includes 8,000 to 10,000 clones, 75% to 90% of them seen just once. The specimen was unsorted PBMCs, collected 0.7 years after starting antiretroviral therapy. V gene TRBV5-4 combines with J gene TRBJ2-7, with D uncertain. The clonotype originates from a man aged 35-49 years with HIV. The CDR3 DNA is TGTGCCAGCGCAGAGAGCTCCTACGAGCAGTACTTC. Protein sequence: CASAESSYEQYF.